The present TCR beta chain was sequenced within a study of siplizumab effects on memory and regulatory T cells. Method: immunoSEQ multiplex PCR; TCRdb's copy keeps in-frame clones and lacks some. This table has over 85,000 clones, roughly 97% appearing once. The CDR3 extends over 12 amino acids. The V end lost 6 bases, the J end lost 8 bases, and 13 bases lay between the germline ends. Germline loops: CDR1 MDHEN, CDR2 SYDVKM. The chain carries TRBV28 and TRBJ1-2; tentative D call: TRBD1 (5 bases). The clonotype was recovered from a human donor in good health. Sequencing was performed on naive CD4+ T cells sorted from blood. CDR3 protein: CASRYTGFGYTF. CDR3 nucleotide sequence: TGTGCCAGCAGGTACACAGGATTCGGCTACACCTTC.